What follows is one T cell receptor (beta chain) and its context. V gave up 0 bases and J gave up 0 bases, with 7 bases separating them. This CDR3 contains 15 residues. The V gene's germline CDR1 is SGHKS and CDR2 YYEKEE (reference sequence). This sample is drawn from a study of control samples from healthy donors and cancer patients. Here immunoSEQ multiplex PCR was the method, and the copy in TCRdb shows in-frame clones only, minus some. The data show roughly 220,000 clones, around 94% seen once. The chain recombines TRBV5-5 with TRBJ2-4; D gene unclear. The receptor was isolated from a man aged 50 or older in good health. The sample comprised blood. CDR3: CASSLGVIAKNIQYF. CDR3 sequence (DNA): TGTGCCAGCAGCTTGGGGGTGATAGCCAAAAACATTCAGTACTTC.